These T cell receptor beta chains were read from a single sample in a study of T-cell memory formation after mild COVID-19. One entry per CDR3 protein, called by TCRdb with MiXCR from the 5' RACE reads. The table records approximately 180,000 distinct CDR3 sequences, 16% of them present only once. The sample was PBMCs or a T cell subset sorted from them (not recorded which). The receptors shown here come from an adult woman who had mild COVID-19 (a few samples of this study predate the infection). Cell type and time point are not known. The CDR3 runs from the conserved cysteine through the conserved F or W. A D gene is named only where the DNA matches it firmly. Size values are once, few and many counts, or a class for expanded clones, and some rows have none.

abundance,v_gene,d_gene,j_gene,CDR3nt,CDR3aa
NA,TRBV20-1,NA,TRBJ1-1,TGCAGTGCTTATGACCCGAGAACTGAAGCTTTCTTT,CSAYDPRTEAFF
few,TRBV7-9,NA,TRBJ2-3,TGTGCCGGCAGCCTATCCAGGGTGCTGAGGACAGATACGCAGTATTTT,CAGSLSRVLRTDTQYF
NA,TRBV20-1,NA,TRBJ2-5,TGCAGTGCTAGGGCTCGGGGGCCGGTGGAGACCCAGTACTTC,CSARARGPVETQYF
many,TRBV24-1,NA,TRBJ2-2,TGTGCCACCAACGGGAACACCGGGGAGCTGTTTTTT,CATNGNTGELFF
NA,TRBV9,TRBD1,TRBJ2-5,TGTGCCAGCAGCAGATCTGAGCGACAGGGTCAAGAGACCCAGTACTTC,CASSRSERQGQETQYF
NA,TRBV6-5,NA,TRBJ2-7,TGTGCCAGCAGCACCTCCGGTAGGGGATCCTACGAGCAGTACTTC,CASSTSGRGSYEQYF
few,TRBV5-1,TRBD1,TRBJ1-1,TGCGCCAGCAGCGGACAGGGGAATATGAACACTGAAGCTTTCTTT,CASSGQGNMNTEAFF
NA,TRBV11-2,NA,TRBJ1-1,TGTGCCAGCAGCTTAGACCGCAGGGCTGAAGCTTTCTTT,CASSLDRRAEAFF
few,TRBV12-3/TRBV12-4,NA,TRBJ2-1,TGTGCCAGCAGTTTAAGTCAGGGGACGGATGAGCAGTTCTTC,CASSLSQGTDEQFF
few,TRBV4-1,NA,TRBJ1-5,TGCGCCAGCAGCCAAGTCGCTGCAGGCGGGAATCAGCCCCAGCATTTT,CASSQVAAGGNQPQHF
few,TRBV7-2,NA,TRBJ1-3,TGTGCCAGCAGCTCCCTGGGGCCCGGACGTAGAAACACCATATATTTT,CASSSLGPGRRNTIYF
few,TRBV5-1,NA,TRBJ2-5,TGCGCCAGCAGCTTTCAGGGTGCGGTGGAGACCCAGTACTTC,CASSFQGAVETQYF
few,TRBV7-9,NA,TRBJ1-1,TGTGCCAGCAGCTTAGTGGGCCGGAGCATGAACACTGAAGCTTTCTTT,CASSLVGRSMNTEAFF
once,TRBV29-1,TRBD1,TRBJ1-1,TGCAGCCCATACAGGGGCACTGAAGCTTTCTTT,CSPYRGTEAFF
few,TRBV18,TRBD1,TRBJ2-7,TGTGCCAGCTCACCACTCGACAGGGCCCGCCGGCAGTACTTC,CASSPLDRARRQYF
NA,TRBV3-1,NA,TRBJ1-3,TGTGCCAGCAGCCAAGTAATCTTGTCGTCTGGAAACACCATATATTTT,CASSQVILSSGNTIYF
NA,TRBV7-2,NA,TRBJ2-3,TGTGCCAGCAGCAGAGGGACACCTAGCACAGATACGCAGTATTTT,CASSRGTPSTDTQYF
many,TRBV5-1,NA,TRBJ2-2,TGCGCCAGCACGAGAGACCGAACTACCGGGGAGCTGTTTTTT,CASTRDRTTGELFF
many,TRBV5-1,TRBD1,TRBJ1-5,TGTGCCAGCAGCGCTACAGGGGGTCAGCCCCAGCATTTT,CASSATGGQPQHF
NA,TRBV24-1,NA,TRBJ2-3,TGTGCCACCAGTGATTTAGGAACCGTTGATACGCAGTATTTT,CATSDLGTVDTQYF
NA,TRBV20-1,NA,TRBJ1-1,TGCAGTGCTAGTCGGGTAGTGGGGGTCACTGAAGCTTTCTTT,CSASRVVGVTEAFF
NA,TRBV18,TRBD1,TRBJ1-3,TGTGCCAGCTCACCACGGGACAGAGGAAACACCATATATTTT,CASSPRDRGNTIYF
NA,TRBV20-1,TRBD2,TRBJ2-3,TGCAGTTCCACCCCGCGGGGGGGCCTTGGTACGCAGTATTTT,CSSTPRGGLGTQYF
few,TRBV7-9,NA,TRBJ1-1,TGTGCCAGCAGCTCTACGGGCCTCCGGGGCGCTTTCTTT,CASSSTGLRGAFF
NA,TRBV6-1,TRBD1,TRBJ2-7,TGTGCCAGTTCCCCCCGGGACAGGGGCCTCTACGAGCAGTACTTC,CASSPRDRGLYEQYF
NA,TRBV29-1,TRBD1,TRBJ2-1,TGCAGCGGCCGGACAGGGGGAGACAATGAGCAGTTCTTC,CSGRTGGDNEQFF
NA,TRBV7-9,TRBD1,TRBJ1-2,TGTGCCAGCAGCTCAGGGGGCCCCGATGGCTACACCTTC,CASSSGGPDGYTF
NA,TRBV7-9,NA,TRBJ2-7,TGTGCCAGCAGCGTTTATGGTCGGGGACCTAATGACTACGAGCAGTACTTC,CASSVYGRGPNDYEQYF
NA,TRBV7-6,TRBD1,TRBJ1-2,TGTGCCAGCAGCTTAGTCCCCCAGACAGGGTCCTACTATGGCTACACCTTC,CASSLVPQTGSYYGYTF